This TCR beta chain was captured by sequencing in a study of blood T cell repertoires in COVID-19. Whole-study context: Sample material is recorded as cDNA or gDNA derived from T cells, B-cell-depleted T cells, or PBMCs.

Authors' data handling: Reference gene primer amplification in the assay estimated nucleated cell counts. Produced via immunoSEQ multiplex PCR; TCRdb's table is partial and in-frame only. That table is the source of V, J and clone size, and D and trimming were worked out from the DNA. The data hold 200,000 to 250,000 clones, with more than 80% observed a single time. This sequence was found in a man aged 25 to 40 with COVID-19, enrolled during active disease. Sample: peripheral blood.

The CDR3 sequence: CATGQRTYSSNQPQHF. The CDR3 region has the DNA TGTGCCACAGGACAGAGGACTTACAGTAGCAATCAGCCCCAGCATTTT. V gene TRBV15 combines with J gene TRBJ1-5; maybe TRBD1 (6 bases). The CDR3 is 16 residues long. Trimming removed 9 bases from V and 0 bases from J, with 18 bases in between. Germline CDR1 is LNHNV and CDR2 is YYDKDF (reference sequence).